Presented here are 12 T cell receptor beta chains from one specimen sequenced in a study of T cell responses to AZD1222 COVID-19 vaccine. The assay was immunoSEQ multiplex PCR, and TCRdb's table has in-frame clones only and misses some. The data hold around 73,000 clones, with about 88% observed a single time. Sequenced here: peripheral blood, sampled 28 days after the second AZD1222 dose. The receptors stem from an adult who received the AZD1222 COVID-19 vaccine.

The chain has TRBV20-1 and TRBJ2-1, with D tentatively TRBD2 (6 bases). The CDR3 consists of 11 residues. CDR1 is DFQATT, CDR2 SNEGSKA, per germline (reference sequence). The V end was cut by 4 bases, the J end by 9 bases, with 10 bases between. The CDR3 reads CSAKDYGEQFF. CDR3 sequence (DNA): TGCAGTGCTAAGGACTACGGTGAGCAGTTCTTC.

The sample holds a few counts of this clone. This chain links TRBV18 with TRBJ1-6; tentatively, D is TRBD1 (6 bases). Trimming took 3 bases from V and 10 from J, leaving 10 bases between them. CDR1 is KGHSH, CDR2 LQKENI, per germline. This CDR3 contains 13 residues. This chain's CDR3 is CASSPQQGSPLHF. The DNA of the CDR3 is TGTGCCAGCTCACCCCAACAGGGATCACCCCTCCACTTT.

The chain joins TRBV15 to TRBJ1-1; the D gene is possibly TRBD1 (5 bases). The CDR3 extends over 15 amino acids. CDR1 and CDR2 from the germline V gene are LNHNV and YYDKDF (reference sequence). V gave up 0 bases and J gave up 1 base, with 9 bases separating them. CDR3 amino acids: CATSRDPGWNTEAFF. CDR3 DNA sequence: TGTGCCACCAGCAGAGATCCAGGGTGGAACACTGAAGCTTTCTTT.

V usage is TRBV19 and J usage is TRBJ1-1, with 7 bases matching TRBD1. The CDR3 extends over 15 amino acids. The ends lost 5 bases at V and 2 bases at J; junction bases unmatched: 8. The V gene's germline CDR1 is LNHDA and CDR2 SQIVND (reference sequence). The CDR3 spells CASSAYRGTNTEAFF. As DNA, the CDR3 is TGTGCCAGTAGTGCCTACAGGGGAACAAACACTGAAGCTTTCTTT.

The gene calls are TRBV29-1 and TRBJ2-1, with 7 positions matching TRBD1. The CDR3 sequence is 15 residues long. After removal of 7 bases from V and 5 bases from J, the junction contained 14 bases not matched to a gene. From germline, CDR1 is SQVTM and CDR2 ANQGSEA. CDR3 sequence: CSASPTGASNNEQFF. DNA of the CDR3: TGCAGCGCTTCACCCACAGGGGCCTCGAACAATGAGCAGTTCTTC.

The chain couples TRBV6-5 to TRBJ1-1; 9 bases align to TRBD1. V gave up 10 bases and J gave up 2 bases; unmatched junction bases: 8. Germline CDR1 and CDR2: MNHEY and SVGAGI. The CDR3 sequence is 14 residues long. As DNA, the CDR3 is TGTGCCACCTTACAGGGGGCAGCCAACACTGAAGCTTTCTTT. Its protein is CATLQGAANTEAFF.

The chain is built from TRBV5-1 and TRBJ2-3, with unresolved D. Germline CDR1 and CDR2: SGHRS and YFSETQ. Trimming cost V 1 base and J 4 bases, with 10 bases left between them. CDR3 size: 14 residues. The CDR3 DNA is TGCGCCAGCAGCTTGAACATAGTCCCAGATACGCAGTATTTT. It encodes CASSLNIVPDTQYF.

The chain carries TRBV10-3 and TRBJ1-5, with TRBD1 as a possible D gene (6 bases). Trimming shortened V by 5 bases and J by 2 bases, and 7 bases separated the two germline ends. The CDR3 length is 13 residues. Germline V gives CDR1 ENHRY, CDR2 SYGVKD. DNA of the CDR3: TGTGCCATCAGTAGGACAGGCAATCAGCCCCAGCATTTT. It yields the protein CAISRTGNQPQHF.

The rearrangement uses TRBV6-5 and TRBJ2-5; TRBD1 might be the D (6 bases). The CDR3 is made up of 15 amino acids. V gave up 2 bases and J gave up 4 bases, with 14 bases separating them. CDR1 is MNHEY and CDR2 is SVGAGI in the germline V gene. CDR3 nucleotides: TGTGCCAGCAGTTACAGCAAGGGACACCGAGAGACCCAGTACTTC. Translating it yields CASSYSKGHRETQYF.

The J gene is TRBJ1-5, the V gene TRBV12-3 or TRBV12-4, with D perhaps matching TRBD1 (6 bases). The CDR3 extends over 12 amino acids. V was cut by 5 bases and J by 7 bases, with 9 bases left in between. The CDR3 region is CASSRGHQPQHF. CDR3 bases: TGTGCCAGCAGTCGGGGACACCAGCCCCAGCATTTT.

This rearrangement joins TRBV7-6 to TRBJ2-4, with 9 bases matching TRBD1. The germline CDR1 and CDR2 sequences are SGHVS and FNYEAQ. CDR3 length: 19 residues. V was clipped by 5 bases and J by 1 base; unmatched bases: 15. In DNA, the CDR3 is TGTGCCAGCAGCGTAACCCCCGGGACAGGGAGGTGGGCCAAAAACATTCAGTACTTC. Its translation: CASSVTPGTGRWAKNIQYF.

The chain links TRBV19 to TRBJ1-6, with TRBD1 identical over 8 bases. CDR3 length: 15 amino acids. After removal of 8 bases from V and 0 bases from J, the junction contained 3 bases not matched to a gene. Germline CDR1 reads LNHDA; CDR2 reads SQIVND (reference sequence). The CDR3 sequence: CASWDRSSYNSPLHF. In DNA form, the CDR3 reads TGTGCCAGTTGGGACAGGAGCTCCTATAATTCACCCCTCCACTTT.